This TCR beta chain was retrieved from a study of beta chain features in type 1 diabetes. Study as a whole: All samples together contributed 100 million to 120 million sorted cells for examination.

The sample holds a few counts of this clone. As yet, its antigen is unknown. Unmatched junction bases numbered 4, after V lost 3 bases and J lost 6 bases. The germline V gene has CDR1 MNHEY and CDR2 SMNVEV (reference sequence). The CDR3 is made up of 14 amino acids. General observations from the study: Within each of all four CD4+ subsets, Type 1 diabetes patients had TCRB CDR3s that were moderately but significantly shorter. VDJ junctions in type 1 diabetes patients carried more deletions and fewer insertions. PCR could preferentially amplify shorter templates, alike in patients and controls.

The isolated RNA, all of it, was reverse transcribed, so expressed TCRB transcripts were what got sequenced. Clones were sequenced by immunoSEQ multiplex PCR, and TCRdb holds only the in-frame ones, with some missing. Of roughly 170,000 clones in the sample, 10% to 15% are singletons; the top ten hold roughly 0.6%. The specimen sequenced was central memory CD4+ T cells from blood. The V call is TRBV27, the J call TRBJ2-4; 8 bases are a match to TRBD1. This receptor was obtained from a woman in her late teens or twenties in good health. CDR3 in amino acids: CASSLDRDGNIQYF. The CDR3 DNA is TGTGCCAGCAGTTTGGACAGGGATGGAAACATTCAGTACTTC.